This T cell receptor beta chain was profiled in a study of blood T cell repertoires in COVID-19. This clone was picked up a small number of times. Study processing details: Amplification of reference gene primers was used by the study to estimate nucleated cell counts. Using immunoSEQ multiplex PCR, the repertoire was profiled, and TCRdb retains in-frame clones only, with some absent. V, J and clone size reflect that table, while D and trimming were determined from the DNA. This table has fewer than 250,000 clones, roughly 84% appearing once. What was sequenced was peripheral blood. The sequence was obtained from an elderly woman with COVID-19, enrolled during active disease.

Here the CDR3 reads CASSLVGRIGGTGELFF. The CDR3 region has the DNA TGTGCCAGCAGCTTAGTGGGCAGGATCGGGGGCACCGGGGAGCTGTTTTTT. This chain uses TRBV7-2 with TRBJ2-2; possibly TRBD2 for D (6 bases). The CDR3 is made up of 17 amino acids. The germline V and J ends were trimmed by 1 base and 4 bases, with 16 bases remaining between them. Germline V gives CDR1 SGHTA, CDR2 FQGNSA.